This section outlines one T cell receptor (beta chain) sequence together with its context. The source of the sample is a study of OX40 agonist ivuxolimab in advanced cancers. V lost 1 base, J lost 2 bases, and 8 bases lay in between. Germline CDR1 SGHTA, CDR2 FQGNSA. This CDR3 contains 14 residues. Only in-frame clones appear in the TCRdb table, and some are missing; sequencing was by immunoSEQ multiplex PCR. The sample has tens of thousands of clones; roughly 89% are singletons. Sampled blood was obtained at baseline, cycle 4 day 1, and cycle 7 day 1. V and J are TRBV7-2 and TRBJ2-5, with a tentative D call TRBD2 (5 bases). Sequenced material: CD4+ or CD8+ T cells sorted from blood, taken in a trial of the OX40 agonist ivuxolimab. This receptor was obtained from an adult with an advanced solid tumor such as melanoma, head and neck, liver or kidney cancer. The CDR3 loop is CASSLEGAQETQYF. In nucleotides, the CDR3 is TGTGCCAGCAGCTTAGAGGGAGCTCAAGAGACCCAGTACTTC.